One sample yielded the 23 T cell receptor beta chains listed below, sequenced in a study of cytomegalovirus exposure and HLA in healthy donors. The protocol was immunoSEQ multiplex PCR, while the TCRdb copy is restricted to in-frame clones and leaves out a portion. The table shows tens of thousands of clones, with around 94% occurring only once. Sequencing was done on a sample of PBMCs. Receptors were obtained from a woman under 30 in good health and CMV-seropositive.

The J gene is TRBJ2-1, the V gene TRBV5-6; D gene uncertain. The length of the CDR3 is 15 residues. Germline assignment: CDR1 SGHDT and CDR2 YYEEEE. The germline V and J ends were trimmed by 2 bases and 4 bases, with 13 bases remaining between them. The CDR3 bases are TGTGCCAGCAGCTTAACCAACACGCCTTACAATGAGCAGTTCTTC. Amino acids: CASSLTNTPYNEQFF.

J is TRBJ1-5 and V is TRBV19, with no clear D. CDR3 length: 13 amino acids. V lost 4 bases, J lost 7 bases, and 11 bases lay in between. Germline V gene data show CDR1 as LNHDA and CDR2 as SQIVND (reference sequence). In nucleotides, the CDR3 is TGTGCCAGTAGTACGCAGGCGGGGCAGCCCCAGCATTTT. Residues: CASSTQAGQPQHF.

V is TRBV29-1 and J is TRBJ1-2; 11 bases match TRBD1. Looked up from germline, CDR1 is SQVTM and CDR2 is ANQGSEA. Unmatched junction bases numbered 2, after V lost 1 base and J lost 4 bases. The CDR3 loop spans 14 amino acids. Here the CDR3 reads CSVEGGQGAYGYTF. The CDR3 DNA follows: TGCAGCGTTGAAGGCGGACAGGGGGCCTATGGCTACACCTTC.

The rearrangement uses TRBV4-3 and TRBJ2-5, with 11 bases fitting TRBD2. V shed 0 bases and J 5 bases; nucleotides not matched to a gene: 5. Germline V gene sequence: CDR1 LGHNA, CDR2 YSLEER. This CDR3 comprises 16 residues. The DNA for the CDR3 is TGCGCCAGCAGCCAAGATGGTAGCGGGGGGGCGGAGACCCAGTACTTC. This codes for CASSQDGSGGAETQYF.

The rearrangement joins TRBV20-1 to TRBJ2-7, with a weak D call TRBD2 (6 bases). The germline CDR1 and CDR2 sequences are DFQATT and SNEGSKA (reference sequence). CDR3 length: 11 residues. V lost 6 bases and J lost 6, with 12 bases in between. In DNA, the CDR3 is TGCAGTGCCCTGGCTAGCGTCGAGCAGTACTTC. It translates to CSALASVEQYF.

The chain carries TRBV4-1 and TRBJ1-1; D unclear. Germline CDR1 MGHRA, CDR2 YSYEKL. Trimming removed 0 bases at V and 0 bases at J, with 11 bases between. The CDR3 totals 16 residues. The CDR3 nucleotides are TGCGCCAGCAGCCAAGAGCGCAGGTCCATGAACACTGAAGCTTTCTTT. Amino acid sequence: CASSQERRSMNTEAFF.

The gene calls are TRBV30 and TRBJ1-2, with unresolved D. This CDR3 comprises 12 residues. CDR1 GTSNPN and CDR2 SVGIG come from the germline V gene (reference sequence). Trimming left V 8 bases short and J 5 bases short, with 15 bases between. The CDR3 nucleotides read TGTGCCCGGTCCTTGGGAGCGTATGGCTACACCTTC. Translating gives CARSLGAYGYTF. Variable domain in full (rest from reference TRBV30 and TRBJ1-2): SQTIHQWPATLVQPVGSPLSLECTVEGTSNPNLYWYRQAAGRGLQLLFYSVGIGQISSEVPQNLSASRPQDRQFILSSKKLLLSDSGFYLCARSLGAYGYTFGSGTRLTVV.

V gene TRBV30 combines with J gene TRBJ2-2; D might be TRBD2 (6 bases). The length of the CDR3 is 14 residues. V was trimmed by 8 bases and J by 1 base, leaving 14 bases between them. Germline CDR1 and CDR2: GTSNPN and SVGIG (reference sequence). CDR3 in amino acids: CARRRGLNTGELFF. The CDR3 DNA sequence: TGTGCCAGAAGGAGGGGTTTGAACACCGGGGAGCTGTTTTTT.

The gene calls are TRBV5-1 and TRBJ1-1, with D uncertain. Trimming stripped 2 bases from V and 0 bases from J, with 8 bases between. Per the germline V gene, CDR1 is SGHRS and CDR2 is YFSETQ. This CDR3 has 14 residues. The CDR3: CASSFSTLNTEAFF. The CDR3 DNA follows: TGCGCCAGCAGCTTTTCCACATTGAACACTGAAGCTTTCTTT.

V gene TRBV4-1 combines with J gene TRBJ1-2, with 10 bases identical to TRBD1. The CDR3 runs 15 residues. V shed 3 bases and J 3 bases; nucleotides not matched to a gene: 4. Germline loops: CDR1 MGHRA, CDR2 YSYEKL. The CDR3 is CASSHRQGAHYGYTF. The CDR3 region has the DNA TGCGCCAGCAGCCATAGACAGGGGGCCCACTATGGCTACACCTTC.

This clone was detected a few times. The V gene is TRBV6-6, the J gene TRBJ1-1; 10 bases agree with TRBD1. Germline V CDR1 and CDR2: MNHNY, SVGAGI (reference sequence). This CDR3 is built from 16 residues. Trimming at V came to 2 bases and at J to 0 bases, leaving 3 bases not matched to a gene. The CDR3 region has the DNA TGTGCCAGCAGTTACCCGGGACAGGGGATGAACACTGAAGCTTTCTTT. Translating gives CASSYPGQGMNTEAFF.

This clone has only one observation. The rearrangement links TRBV2 to TRBJ2-1; the match to TRBD2 covers 7 bases. V shed 8 bases, J shed 8 bases, and the junction held 15 bases outside the gene matches. The germline gives CDR1 SNHLY, CDR2 FYNNEI. This CDR3 contains 15 residues. The CDR3: CASGRGSGLGDEQFF. The CDR3 nucleotides are TGTGCCAGCGGGAGGGGTTCCGGACTGGGCGATGAGCAGTTCTTC.

The chain carries TRBV7-2 and TRBJ2-5, with a tentative D call TRBD2 (5 bases). The V gene lost 5 bases and the J gene lost 2 bases, with 12 bases spanning the gap. CDR1 is SGHTA, CDR2 FQGNSA, per germline. The CDR3 loop spans 14 amino acids. CDR3: CASSRGFLQETQYF. The CDR3 region has the DNA TGTGCCAGCAGCCGGGGTTTTTTGCAAGAGACCCAGTACTTC.

The chain combines TRBV29-1 with TRBJ2-3; TRBD1 matches at 8 bases. V lost 7 bases to trimming and J lost 1 base; unmatched junction nucleotides: 4. Germline V gives CDR1 SQVTM, CDR2 ANQGSEA. This CDR3 contains 13 residues. DNA for the CDR3: TGCAGCGGCGACAGGGGTGGCACAGATACGCAGTATTTT. Its translation: CSGDRGGTDTQYF.

V is TRBV4-2 and J is TRBJ1-4, with 10 nucleotides matching TRBD1. Trimming took 5 bases from V and 7 from J; bases not matched to a gene: 4. The CDR3 runs 14 residues. Germline CDR1 LGHNA, CDR2 YNFKEQ. The CDR3 DNA follows: TGTGCCAGCAGCGTGACAGGGGGCGGTGAAAAACTGTTTTTT. Translation: CASSVTGGGEKLFF.

The chain has TRBV6-1 and TRBJ1-4; D possibly corresponds to TRBD1 (6 bases). This CDR3 is 15 amino acids long. Germline V gene sequence: CDR1 MNHNS, CDR2 SASEGT. The V end was cut by 6 bases, the J end by 5 bases, with 16 bases between. The CDR3 DNA reads as TGTGCCAGCAGCCTAAGGGGGGGCGAGAATGAAAAACTGTTTTTT. Protein: CASSLRGGENEKLFF.

This chain connects TRBV28 to TRBJ2-3, with a weak D call TRBD2 (6 bases). V was trimmed by 2 bases and J by 4 bases, leaving 13 bases between them. The CDR3 extends over 15 amino acids. Germline V gene data show CDR1 as MDHEN and CDR2 as SYDVKM. In nucleotides, the CDR3 is TGTGCCAGCAGTTTAAGGGGCCCGGGAGCAGATACGCAGTATTTT. It is translated as CASSLRGPGADTQYF.

This chain joins TRBV28 and TRBJ2-2; D is perhaps TRBD1 (6 bases). The V gene's germline CDR1 is MDHEN and CDR2 SYDVKM. The CDR3 is 17 residues long. V shed 3 bases and J shed 5 bases, with 19 bases lying between them. DNA for the CDR3: TGTGCCAGCAGTTTGGAGCAGGGGAAGCGAACGACCGGGGAGCTGTTTTTT. This encodes CASSLEQGKRTTGELFF.

The chain employs TRBV7-9 and TRBJ2-2; no definite D call. Germline V gene data show CDR1 as SEHNR and CDR2 as FQNEAQ (reference sequence). Trimming took off 5 bases at V and 4 bases at J, with 5 bases between the two ends. CDR3 size: 12 residues. CDR3 protein: CASSPSTGELFF. In nucleotides, the CDR3 is TGTGCCAGCAGCCCGTCCACCGGGGAGCTGTTTTTT.

The V gene is TRBV18, the J gene TRBJ1-2; weak D call: TRBD1 (5 bases). Trimming took off 1 base at V and 8 bases at J, with 17 bases between the two ends. The CDR3 is made up of 15 amino acids. CDR1 and CDR2 (germline): KGHSH, LQKENI. CDR3: CASSPQRDGLLGYTF. CDR3 sequence (DNA): TGTGCCAGCTCACCACAGCGGGACGGCCTGCTCGGCTACACCTTC.

This clone showed up just once. This rearrangement joins TRBV5-8 to TRBJ2-2; D gene uncertain. Trimming took 2 bases from V and 3 from J, leaving 14 bases between them. This CDR3 spans 16 amino acids. Per the germline V gene, CDR1 is SGHTS and CDR2 is YDEGEE. The CDR3 loop reads CASSFKSAVHTGELFF. The CDR3, as DNA: TGTGCCAGCAGCTTTAAGTCCGCGGTTCACACCGGGGAGCTGTTTTTT.

The chain carries TRBV7-8 and TRBJ1-5; 12 bases agree with TRBD1. This CDR3 spans 18 amino acids. V lost 5 bases and J lost 2; bases outside the gene matches: 10. The germline V gene encodes CDR1 SGHVS and CDR2 FQNEAQ. CDR3 amino acids: CASSLRDRGRGGNQPQHF. For the CDR3, the DNA is TGTGCCAGCAGCCTCCGGGACAGGGGGCGGGGGGGCAATCAGCCCCAGCATTTT.

This chain links TRBV28 with TRBJ1-3; D is perhaps TRBD1 (6 bases). Between the trimmed V and J ends, which lost 5 bases and 0 bases, there was a span of 14 bases. Looked up from germline, CDR1 is MDHEN and CDR2 is SYDVKM. This CDR3 comprises 16 residues. The CDR3 region has the DNA TGTGCCAGCAGTGCGGACAGAGACAGCTCTGGAAACACCATATATTTT. It codes for CASSADRDSSGNTIYF.